This T cell receptor beta chain is from a study of T-cell reconstitution after alpha-beta-depleted transplantation in children. Study-wide results and limits: By about two months after transplant, alpha-beta T cells reportedly arose from several hundred graft clones that had expanded. Newly generated T cells supplied most T-cell counts and diversity one year post-transplant. Recipient T cells and thymic progenitors that survived were the source of the high TCRbeta diversity seen at day 60 in some patients.

At least ten counts were recorded for this clonotype. The antigen remains unidentified. Unique molecular identifiers were used in preparing the TCRbeta library. In TCRdb, the PCR reads were re-called with MiXCR into one record per CDR3 protein. The data show about 8,400 distinct CDR3 sequences, with around 17% seen just once and more than 75% held by the top ten. Unmatched junction bases numbered 3, after V lost 2 bases and J lost 2 bases. This CDR3 is built from 15 residues. The germline CDR1 and CDR2 sequences are SGHRS and YFSETQ. This clonotype was obtained from a girl less than two years old who had a stem cell transplant for combined immunodeficiency, so the T cells may come from the graft donor. The material sequenced was PBMCs, mostly from graft donor cells, taken 60 days after TCRalphabeta/CD19-depleted stem cell transplant. The chain carries TRBV5-1 and TRBJ2-7; 11 bases are shared with TRBD2. DNA of the CDR3: TGCGCCAGCAGCTTACAGACTAGCGGGACCTACGAGCAGTACTTC. Its protein is CASSLQTSGTYEQYF.